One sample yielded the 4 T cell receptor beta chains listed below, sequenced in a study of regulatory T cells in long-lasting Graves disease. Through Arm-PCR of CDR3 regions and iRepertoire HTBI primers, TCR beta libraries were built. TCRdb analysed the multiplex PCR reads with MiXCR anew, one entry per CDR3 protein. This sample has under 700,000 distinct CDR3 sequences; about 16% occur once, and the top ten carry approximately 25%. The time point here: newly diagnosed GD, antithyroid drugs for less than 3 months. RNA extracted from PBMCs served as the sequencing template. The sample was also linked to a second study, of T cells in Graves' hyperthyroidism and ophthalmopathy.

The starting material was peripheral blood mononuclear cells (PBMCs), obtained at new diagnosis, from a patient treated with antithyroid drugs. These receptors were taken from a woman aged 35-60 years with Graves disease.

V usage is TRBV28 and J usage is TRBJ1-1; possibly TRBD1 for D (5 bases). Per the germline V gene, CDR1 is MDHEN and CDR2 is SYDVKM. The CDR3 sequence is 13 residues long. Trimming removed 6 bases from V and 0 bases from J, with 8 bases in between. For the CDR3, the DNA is TGTGCCAGCAGGTTAGGGGTGAACACTGAAGCTTTCTTT. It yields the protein CASRLGVNTEAFF.

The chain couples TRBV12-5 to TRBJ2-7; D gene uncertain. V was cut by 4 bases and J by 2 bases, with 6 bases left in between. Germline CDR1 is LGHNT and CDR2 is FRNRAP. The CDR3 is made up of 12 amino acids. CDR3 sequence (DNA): TGTGCTAGTGGTTCCAGGACCTACGAGCAGTACTTC. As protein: CASGSRTYEQYF.

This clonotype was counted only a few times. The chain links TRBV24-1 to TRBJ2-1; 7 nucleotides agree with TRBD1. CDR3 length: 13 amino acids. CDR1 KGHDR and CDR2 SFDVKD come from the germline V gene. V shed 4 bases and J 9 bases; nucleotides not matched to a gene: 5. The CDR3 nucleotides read TGTGCCACCAGTGACACGGACAGGACTGAGCAGTTCTTC. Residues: CATSDTDRTEQFF.

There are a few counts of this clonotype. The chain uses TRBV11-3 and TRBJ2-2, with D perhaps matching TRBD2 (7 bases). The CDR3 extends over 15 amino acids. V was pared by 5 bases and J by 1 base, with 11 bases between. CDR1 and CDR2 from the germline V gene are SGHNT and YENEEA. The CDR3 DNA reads TGTGCCAGCAGCCAAGGGGGGGGGAACACCGGGGAGCTGTTTTTT. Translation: CASSQGGGNTGELFF.